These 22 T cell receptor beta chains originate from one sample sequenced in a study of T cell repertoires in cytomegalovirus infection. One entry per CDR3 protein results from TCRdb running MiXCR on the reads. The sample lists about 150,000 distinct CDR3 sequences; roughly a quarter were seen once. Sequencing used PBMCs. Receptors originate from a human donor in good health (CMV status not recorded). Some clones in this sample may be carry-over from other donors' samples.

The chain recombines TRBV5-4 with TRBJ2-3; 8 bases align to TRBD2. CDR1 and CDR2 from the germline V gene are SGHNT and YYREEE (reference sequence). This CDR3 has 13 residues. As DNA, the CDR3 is TGTGCATTCCTCGGGAGGGCCGTAGATACGCAGTATTTT. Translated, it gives CAFLGRAVDTQYF.

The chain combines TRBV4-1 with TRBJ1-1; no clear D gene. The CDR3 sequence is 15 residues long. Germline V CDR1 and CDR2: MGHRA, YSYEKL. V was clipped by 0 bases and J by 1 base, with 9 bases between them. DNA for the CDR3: TGCGCCAGCAGCCAAGACGGCCCTCCGAACACTGAAGCTTTCTTT. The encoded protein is CASSQDGPPNTEAFF.

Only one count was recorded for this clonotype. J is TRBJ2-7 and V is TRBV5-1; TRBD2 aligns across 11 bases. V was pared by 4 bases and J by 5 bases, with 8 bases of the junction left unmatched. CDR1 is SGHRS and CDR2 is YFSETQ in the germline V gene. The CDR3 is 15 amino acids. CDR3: CASSRLLAGGDEQYF. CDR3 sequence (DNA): TGCGCCAGCAGCCGCCTGTTAGCGGGAGGGGACGAGCAGTACTTC.

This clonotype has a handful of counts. CDR3 nucleotides: TGTGCCAGCAGTTTAAGCAGGGGGCGGAATGAGCAGTTCTTC. Its translation is CASSLSRGRNEQFF. The chain is built from TRBV27 and TRBJ2-1, with 8 positions matching TRBD1. Trimming at V came to 2 bases and at J to 7 bases, leaving 4 bases not matched to a gene. The CDR3 runs 14 residues. Looked up from germline, CDR1 is MNHEY and CDR2 is SMNVEV (reference sequence).

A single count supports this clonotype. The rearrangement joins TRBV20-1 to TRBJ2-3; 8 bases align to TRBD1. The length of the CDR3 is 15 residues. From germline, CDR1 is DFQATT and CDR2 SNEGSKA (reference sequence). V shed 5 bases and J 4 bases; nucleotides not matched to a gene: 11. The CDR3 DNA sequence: TGCAGTGCTTACCTGAGGACAGGGATCGCAGATACGCAGTATTTT. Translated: CSAYLRTGIADTQYF.

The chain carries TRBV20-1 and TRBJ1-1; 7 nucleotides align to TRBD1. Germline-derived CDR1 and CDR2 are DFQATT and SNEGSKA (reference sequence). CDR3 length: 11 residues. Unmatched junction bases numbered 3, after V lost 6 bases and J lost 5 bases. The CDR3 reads CSAPRGTEAFF. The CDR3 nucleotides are TGCAGTGCCCCCAGGGGGACTGAAGCTTTCTTT.

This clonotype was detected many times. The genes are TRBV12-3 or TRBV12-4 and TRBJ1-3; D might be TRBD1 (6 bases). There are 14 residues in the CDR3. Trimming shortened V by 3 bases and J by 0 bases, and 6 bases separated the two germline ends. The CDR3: CASSFRGSGNTIYF. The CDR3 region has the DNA TGTGCCAGCAGTTTCAGGGGCTCTGGAAACACCATATATTTT.

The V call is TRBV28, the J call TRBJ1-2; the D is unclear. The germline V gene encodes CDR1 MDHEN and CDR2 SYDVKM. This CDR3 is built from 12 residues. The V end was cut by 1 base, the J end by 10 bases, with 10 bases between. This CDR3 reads CASSLFSSYYTF. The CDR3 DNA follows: TGTGCCAGCAGTTTATTTAGTAGCTACTACACCTTC.

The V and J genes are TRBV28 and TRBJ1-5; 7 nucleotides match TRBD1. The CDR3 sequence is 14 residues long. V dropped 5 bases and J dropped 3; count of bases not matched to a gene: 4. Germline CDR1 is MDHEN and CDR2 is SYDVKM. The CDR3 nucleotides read TGTGCCAGCAGTCCCGGACAGGTCAATCAGCCCCAGCATTTT. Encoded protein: CASSPGQVNQPQHF.

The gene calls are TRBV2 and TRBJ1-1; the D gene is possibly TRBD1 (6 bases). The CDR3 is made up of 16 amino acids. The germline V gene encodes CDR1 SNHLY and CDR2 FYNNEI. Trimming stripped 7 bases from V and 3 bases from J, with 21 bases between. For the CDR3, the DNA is TGTGCCAGCACCATCCCGGGAGGGGGGCGGTACACTGAAGCTTTCTTT. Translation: CASTIPGGGRYTEAFF.

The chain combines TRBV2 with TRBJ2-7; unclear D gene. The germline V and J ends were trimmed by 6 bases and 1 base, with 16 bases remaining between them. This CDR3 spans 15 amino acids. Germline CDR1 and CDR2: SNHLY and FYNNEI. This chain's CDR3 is CASRGRKANSYEQYF. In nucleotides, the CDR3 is TGTGCCAGCAGAGGAAGGAAGGCGAATTCCTACGAGCAGTACTTC.

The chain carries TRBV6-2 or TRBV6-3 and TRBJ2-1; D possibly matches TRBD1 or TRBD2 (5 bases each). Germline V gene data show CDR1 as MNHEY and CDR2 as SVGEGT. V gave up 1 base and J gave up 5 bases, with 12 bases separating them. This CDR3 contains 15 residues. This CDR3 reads CASSYFQGRNNEQFF. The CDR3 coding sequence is TGTGCCAGCAGTTACTTCCAGGGACGGAACAATGAGCAGTTCTTC.

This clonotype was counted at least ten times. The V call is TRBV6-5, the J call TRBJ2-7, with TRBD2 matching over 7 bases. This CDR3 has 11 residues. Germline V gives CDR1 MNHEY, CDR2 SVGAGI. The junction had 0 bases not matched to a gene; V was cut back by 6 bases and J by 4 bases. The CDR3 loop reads CASSGGYEQYF. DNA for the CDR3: TGTGCCAGCAGCGGGGGGTACGAGCAGTACTTC.

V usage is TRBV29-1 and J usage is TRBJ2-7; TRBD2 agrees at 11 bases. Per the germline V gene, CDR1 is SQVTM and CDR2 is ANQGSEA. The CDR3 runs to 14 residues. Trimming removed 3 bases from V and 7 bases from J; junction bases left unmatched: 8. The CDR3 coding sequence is TGCAGCGTTGATTCAACTAGCGGGAGTCGGGAGCAGTACTTC. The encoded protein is CSVDSTSGSREQYF.

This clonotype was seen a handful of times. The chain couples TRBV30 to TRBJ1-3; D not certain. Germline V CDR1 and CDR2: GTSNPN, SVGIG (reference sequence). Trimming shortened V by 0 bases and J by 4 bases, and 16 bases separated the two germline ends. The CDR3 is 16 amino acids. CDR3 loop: CAWSVGHRISGNTIYF. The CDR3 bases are TGTGCCTGGAGTGTCGGTCACCGGATCTCCGGAAACACCATATATTTT. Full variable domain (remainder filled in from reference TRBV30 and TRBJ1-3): SQTIHQWPATLVQPVGSPLSLECTVEGTSNPNLYWYRQAAGRGLQLLFYSVGIGQISSEVPQNLSASRPQDRQFILSSKKLLLSDSGFYLCAWSVGHRISGNTIYFGEGSWLTVV.

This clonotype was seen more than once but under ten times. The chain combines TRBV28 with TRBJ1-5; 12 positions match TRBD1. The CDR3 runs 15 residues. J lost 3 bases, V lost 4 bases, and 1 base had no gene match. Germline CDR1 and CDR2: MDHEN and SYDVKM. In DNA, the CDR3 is TGTGCCAGCAGTTGGGGACAGGGGGCCAATCAGCCCCAGCATTTT. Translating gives CASSWGQGANQPQHF.

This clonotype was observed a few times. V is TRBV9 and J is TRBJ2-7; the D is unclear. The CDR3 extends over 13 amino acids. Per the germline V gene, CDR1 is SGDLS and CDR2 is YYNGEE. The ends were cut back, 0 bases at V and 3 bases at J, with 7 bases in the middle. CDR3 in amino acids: CASSVDGDYEQYF. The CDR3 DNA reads TGTGCCAGCAGCGTAGATGGCGACTACGAGCAGTACTTC.

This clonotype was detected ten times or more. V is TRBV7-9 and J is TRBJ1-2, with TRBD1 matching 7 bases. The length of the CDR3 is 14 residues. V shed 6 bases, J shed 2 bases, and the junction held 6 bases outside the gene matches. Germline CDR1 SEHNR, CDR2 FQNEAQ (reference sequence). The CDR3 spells CASSFTGANYGYTF. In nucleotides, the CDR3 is TGTGCCAGCAGTTTTACAGGGGCGAACTATGGCTACACCTTC. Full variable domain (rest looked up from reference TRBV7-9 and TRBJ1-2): DTGVSQNPRHKITKRGQNVTFRCDPISEHNRLYWYRQTLGQGPEFLTYFQNEAQLEKSRLLSDRFSAERPKGSFSTLEIQRTEQGDSAMYLCASSFTGANYGYTFGSGTRLTVV.

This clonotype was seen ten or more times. The chain's CDR3 is CASSPRLAGGRMRETQYF. Written as DNA, the CDR3 is TGTGCCAGCAGCCCCCGACTAGCGGGGGGTCGAATGAGAGAGACCCAGTACTTC. J is TRBJ2-5 and V is TRBV7-3; 13 nucleotides agree with TRBD2. Germline CDR1 and CDR2: SGHTA and FQGTGA. V was clipped by 5 bases and J by 4 bases; unmatched bases: 13. CDR3 size: 18 residues.

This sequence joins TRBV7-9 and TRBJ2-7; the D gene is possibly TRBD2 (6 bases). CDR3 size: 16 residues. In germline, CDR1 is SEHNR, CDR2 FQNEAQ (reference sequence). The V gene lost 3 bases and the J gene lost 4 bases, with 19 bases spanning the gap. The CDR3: CASSLGGLTPSYEQYF. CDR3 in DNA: TGTGCCAGCAGCTTGGGAGGCCTGACCCCATCTTACGAGCAGTACTTC. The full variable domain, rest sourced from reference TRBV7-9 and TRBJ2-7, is DTGVSQNPRHKITKRGQNVTFRCDPISEHNRLYWYRQTLGQGPEFLTYFQNEAQLEKSRLLSDRFSAERPKGSFSTLEIQRTEQGDSAMYLCASSLGGLTPSYEQYFGPGTRLTVT.

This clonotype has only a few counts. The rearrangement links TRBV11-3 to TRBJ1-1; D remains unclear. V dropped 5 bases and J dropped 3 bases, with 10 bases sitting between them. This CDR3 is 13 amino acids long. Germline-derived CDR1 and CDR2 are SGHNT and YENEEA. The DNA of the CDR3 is TGTGCCAGCAGCCCCGGACTAGACACTGAAGCTTTCTTT. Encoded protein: CASSPGLDTEAFF.

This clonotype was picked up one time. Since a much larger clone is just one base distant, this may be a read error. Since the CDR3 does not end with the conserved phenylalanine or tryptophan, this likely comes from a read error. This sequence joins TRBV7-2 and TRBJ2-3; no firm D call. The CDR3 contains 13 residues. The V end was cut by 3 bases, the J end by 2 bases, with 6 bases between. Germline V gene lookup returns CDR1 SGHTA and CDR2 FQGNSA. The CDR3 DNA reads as TGTGCCAGCAGCTTGTGGGACACAGATACGCAGTATTCT. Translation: CASSLWDTDTQYS.